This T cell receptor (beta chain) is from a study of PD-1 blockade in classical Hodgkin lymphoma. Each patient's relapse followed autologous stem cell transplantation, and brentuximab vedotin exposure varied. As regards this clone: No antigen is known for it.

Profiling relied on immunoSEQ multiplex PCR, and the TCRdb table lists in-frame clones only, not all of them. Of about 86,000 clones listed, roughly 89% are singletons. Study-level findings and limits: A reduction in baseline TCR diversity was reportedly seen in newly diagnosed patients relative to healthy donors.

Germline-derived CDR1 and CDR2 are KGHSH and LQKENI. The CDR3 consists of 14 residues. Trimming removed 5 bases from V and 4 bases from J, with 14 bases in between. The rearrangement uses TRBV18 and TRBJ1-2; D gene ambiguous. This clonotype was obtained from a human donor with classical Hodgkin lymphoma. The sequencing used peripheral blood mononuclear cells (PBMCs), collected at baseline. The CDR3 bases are TGTGCCAGCTCAGAACAGAAAGACTTCTATGGCTACACCTTC. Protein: CASSEQKDFYGYTF.